The 32 T cell receptor beta chains in this list originate from one sample, sequenced in a study of T cell changes during pregnancy in multiple sclerosis. Only in-frame clones appear in the TCRdb table, and some are missing; sequencing was by immunoSEQ multiplex PCR. The sample records roughly 120,000 clones, more than 85% being singletons. Sequencing used peripheral blood, obtained in the third trimester of pregnancy. Receptors were obtained from a female donor with multiple sclerosis, enrolled in a pregnancy study.

J is TRBJ1-2 and V is TRBV6-5; 12 bases are shared with TRBD1. The CDR3 extends over 14 amino acids. J was trimmed by 14 bases and V by 3 bases; bases with no gene match: 10. CDR1 MNHEY and CDR2 SVGAGI come from the germline V gene. In DNA form, the CDR3 reads TGTGCCAGCAGTTATACCGGGACAGGGGGCCTGTATACCTTC. It encodes CASSYTGTGGLYTF.

The CDR3 bases are TGTGCCAGCAGCTTGCAGGCAGGGGGCCGTGGAAACACCATATATTTT. Protein product: CASSLQAGGRGNTIYF. The V gene is TRBV5-4, the J gene TRBJ1-3; 8 positions agree with TRBD1. Germline V gives CDR1 SGHNT, CDR2 YYREEE (reference sequence). V gave up 1 base and J gave up 3 bases; unmatched junction bases: 6. The CDR3 is made up of 16 amino acids. Full variable domain (remainder filled in from reference TRBV5-4 and TRBJ1-3): ETGVTQSPTHLIKTRGQQVTLRCSSQSGHNTVSWYQQALGQGPQFIFQYYREEENGRGNFPPRFSGLQFPNYSSELNVNALELDDSALYLCASSLQAGGRGNTIYFGEGSWLTVV.

This chain uses TRBV28 with TRBJ1-2; TRBD1 matches 8 bases. The CDR3 contains 13 residues. Germline CDR1 and CDR2: MDHEN and SYDVKM. The junction had 8 bases not matched to a gene; V was cut back by 6 bases and J by 8 bases. This CDR3 reads CASSSGGVKGYTF. CDR3 nucleotide sequence: TGTGCCAGCAGCTCAGGGGGCGTAAAAGGCTACACCTTC.

This chain uses TRBV19 with TRBJ2-7; tentative D call: TRBD1 (5 bases). The CDR3 runs to 14 residues. Trimming pared 5 bases from V and 2 bases from J, leaving 13 bases between. Germline CDR1 reads LNHDA; CDR2 reads SQIVND (reference sequence). The CDR3 sequence: CASSEPGRTYEQYF. The CDR3 coding sequence is TGTGCCAGTAGTGAACCAGGGCGAACCTACGAGCAGTACTTC.

The genes are TRBV7-9 and TRBJ1-2; tentatively, D is TRBD1 (6 bases). The CDR3 has 15 residues. Germline V gives CDR1 SEHNR, CDR2 FQNEAQ (reference sequence). The germline V and J ends were trimmed by 3 bases and 10 bases, with 21 bases remaining between them. Here the CDR3 DNA reads TGTGCCAGCAGCTTTAGCTCAGTCGTGGGGGCGGACTACACCTTC. Translation: CASSFSSVVGADYTF.

The genes are TRBV6-1 and TRBJ1-5, with D possibly matching TRBD1 (5 bases). Germline V lookup: CDR1 MNHNS, CDR2 SASEGT. Trimming took 0 bases from V and 4 from J, leaving 13 bases between them. The CDR3 is made up of 16 amino acids. The chain's CDR3 is CASSEALRVENQPQHF. The CDR3 DNA sequence: TGTGCCAGCAGTGAAGCGCTCAGGGTGGAGAATCAGCCCCAGCATTTT.

The rearrangement uses TRBV15 and TRBJ2-2; D not resolved. The germline V gene encodes CDR1 LNHNV and CDR2 YYDKDF (reference sequence). CDR3 length: 18 amino acids. V lost 0 bases, J lost 2 bases, and 16 bases lay in between. CDR3 nucleotides: TGTGCCACCAGCAGAGATCGCAGGTCAGCTTTAAACACCGGGGAGCTGTTTTTT. Encoded protein: CATSRDRRSALNTGELFF. The complete variable domain, with remaining parts taken from reference TRBV15 and TRBJ2-2, reads DAMVIQNPRYQVTQFGKPVTLSCSQTLNHNVMYWYQQKSSQAPKLLFHYYDKDFNNEADTPDNFQSRRPNTSFCFLDIRSPGLGDTAMYLCATSRDRRSALNTGELFFGEGSRLTVL.

The chain combines TRBV7-3 with TRBJ1-2; 7 bases are shared with TRBD1. Germline V gives CDR1 SGHTA, CDR2 FQGTGA. V was clipped by 0 bases and J by 7 bases; unmatched bases: 2. The CDR3 has 13 residues. The CDR3 region is CASSLTDRSGYTF. In DNA form, the CDR3 reads TGTGCCAGCAGCTTAACGGACAGGAGTGGCTACACCTTC.

The genes are TRBV5-4 and TRBJ2-7, with a tentative D call TRBD1 (6 bases). The V end was cut by 4 bases, the J end by 3 bases, with 20 bases between. This CDR3 has 16 residues. Per the germline V gene, CDR1 is SGHNT and CDR2 is YYREEE (reference sequence). In DNA form, the CDR3 reads TGTGCCAGCAGCAGACAGGCAAGGGGCATCAGCTACGAGCAGTACTTC. Amino acid sequence: CASSRQARGISYEQYF. The full variable domain, in which reference TRBV5-4 and TRBJ2-7 provide the parts outside the CDR3, is ETGVTQSPTHLIKTRGQQVTLRCSSQSGHNTVSWYQQALGQGPQFIFQYYREEENGRGNFPPRFSGLQFPNYSSELNVNALELDDSALYLCASSRQARGISYEQYFGPGTRLTVT.

This clone was picked up one time. The genes are TRBV19 and TRBJ1-4; no reliable D call. Germline V CDR1 and CDR2: LNHDA, SQIVND (reference sequence). Trimming cost V 11 bases and J 0 bases, with 16 bases left between them. The CDR3 totals 15 residues. CDR3 nucleotides: TGTGCCTCCCGGCCCCAGGATACAACTAATGAAAAACTGTTTTTT. Amino acid sequence: CASRPQDTTNEKLFF.

The chain employs TRBV5-1 and TRBJ1-1; D may be TRBD1 (6 bases). The CDR3 is made up of 15 amino acids. V gave up 4 bases and J gave up 1 base, with 14 bases separating them. Germline CDR1 and CDR2: SGHRS and YFSETQ. The CDR3 region has the DNA TGCGCCAGCAGCCCCGGACAGCGAGAGAACACTGAAGCTTTCTTT. Its protein is CASSPGQRENTEAFF.

The V gene is TRBV5-1, the J gene TRBJ1-5; D is unresolved. Germline CDR1 is SGHRS and CDR2 is YFSETQ. V dropped 0 bases and J dropped 6 bases, with 4 bases sitting between them. This CDR3 is 12 amino acids long. The CDR3 here is CASSLDGQPQHF. In nucleotides, the CDR3 is TGCGCCAGCAGCTTGGACGGTCAGCCCCAGCATTTT.

This chain links TRBV19 with TRBJ2-1, with D possibly being TRBD2 (5 bases). Per germline, CDR1 LNHDA and CDR2 SQIVND (reference sequence). CDR3 length: 15 residues. Trimming stripped 8 bases from V and 0 bases from J, with 14 bases between. The CDR3 coding sequence is TGTGCCAGTGCATCTAGCTTTAGCTCCTACAATGAGCAGTTCTTC. It encodes CASASSFSSYNEQFF.

The CDR3: CASRQTVNYGYTF. CDR3 coding DNA: TGTGCCAGCCGACAGACAGTGAACTATGGCTACACCTTC. This sequence joins TRBV19 and TRBJ1-2, with D possibly being TRBD1 (5 bases). V lost 9 bases and J lost 2, with 13 bases in between. CDR1 is LNHDA, CDR2 SQIVND, per germline (reference sequence). The CDR3 length is 13 residues.

V is TRBV6-1 and J is TRBJ1-4, with 8 bases fitting TRBD1. The CDR3 is 14 residues long. Germline V gene lookup returns CDR1 MNHNS and CDR2 SASEGT. J was trimmed by 6 bases and V by 1 base; bases with no gene match: 1. The CDR3 DNA reads TGTGCCAGCAGTGAAGGGACAGGGTATGAAAAACTGTTTTTT. The encoded protein is CASSEGTGYEKLFF.

The chain employs TRBV28 and TRBJ2-1; D not certain. V lost 8 bases, J lost 10 bases, and 18 bases lay in between. This CDR3 is built from 13 residues. Germline-derived CDR1 and CDR2 are MDHEN and SYDVKM. CDR3 sequence (DNA): TGTGCCAGCTTTACCCCCCCTGCGCGGGAGCAGTTCTTC. Protein: CASFTPPAREQFF.

The CDR3 DNA follows: TGTGCCAGCAGCCGGGGACTAGATTCCGGGGAGCTGTTTTTT. Its translation: CASSRGLDSGELFF. The rearrangement links TRBV5-6 to TRBJ2-2; TRBD2 aligns across 8 bases. Germline-derived CDR1 and CDR2 are SGHDT and YYEEEE. The V and J ends lost 4 bases and 6 bases, in that order; junction bases with no gene match: 5. The CDR3 sequence is 14 residues long.

This chain links TRBV15 with TRBJ2-3; D is possibly TRBD1 (6 bases). The CDR3 is 16 amino acids. Per germline, CDR1 LNHNV and CDR2 YYDKDF (reference sequence). V was trimmed by 6 bases and J by 0 bases, leaving 16 bases between them. The CDR3 DNA is TGTGCCACCAGACTAGTTAGGGGGAAAAGCACAGATACGCAGTATTTT. This encodes CATRLVRGKSTDTQYF. Variable domain in full (rest from reference TRBV15 and TRBJ2-3): DAMVIQNPRYQVTQFGKPVTLSCSQTLNHNVMYWYQQKSSQAPKLLFHYYDKDFNNEADTPDNFQSRRPNTSFCFLDIRSPGLGDTAMYLCATRLVRGKSTDTQYFGPGTRLTVL.

V gene TRBV4-2 combines with J gene TRBJ2-7; 10 bases are shared with TRBD1. Germline-derived CDR1 and CDR2 are LGHNA and YNFKEQ. The CDR3 is 14 residues long. The ends lost 5 bases at V and 1 base at J; junction bases unmatched: 2. The CDR3 here is CASSMGQGSYEQYF. CDR3 nucleotides: TGTGCCAGCAGCATGGGACAGGGGTCCTACGAGCAGTACTTC.

The chain combines TRBV7-8 with TRBJ2-7; 9 positions match TRBD1. Germline V gene data show CDR1 as SGHVS and CDR2 as FQNEAQ. V trimming: 5 bases; J trimming: 2 bases; junction bases outside the gene matches: 19. The CDR3 runs 19 residues. The CDR3 bases are TGTGCCAGCAGCCGCACGTCGGGACAGGGTATTATCGGGCCCTACGAGCAGTACTTC. Translated: CASSRTSGQGIIGPYEQYF. Using reference TRBV7-8 and TRBJ2-7 for the parts outside the CDR3, the full variable domain is GAGVSQSPRYKVAKRGQDVALRCDPISGHVSLFWYQQALGQGPEFLTYFQNEAQLDKSGLPSDRFFAERPEGSVSTLKIQRTQQEDSAVYLCASSRTSGQGIIGPYEQYFGPGTRLTVT.

V is TRBV5-6 and J is TRBJ1-2; 7 nucleotides align to TRBD1. The germline CDR1 and CDR2 sequences are SGHDT and YYEEEE. This CDR3 is built from 14 residues. Trimming removed 2 bases from V and 6 bases from J; junction bases left unmatched: 7. CDR3 protein: CASSFRPGGHGYTF. For the CDR3, the DNA is TGTGCCAGCAGCTTCCGGCCAGGGGGGCATGGCTACACCTTC.

The chain combines TRBV2 with TRBJ2-1; 9 nucleotides match TRBD1. Germline loops: CDR1 SNHLY, CDR2 FYNNEI. V lost 6 bases and J lost 9; bases outside the gene matches: 24. This CDR3 has 19 amino acids. The CDR3 region is CASSARSTSGTGFYVEQFF. The CDR3 coding sequence is TGTGCCAGCAGCGCCCGCTCAACTTCCGGGACAGGGTTCTATGTTGAGCAGTTCTTC.

CDR3 loop: CASSFSGGARGDTQYF. The CDR3 nucleotides read TGTGCCAGCAGTTTCAGCGGGGGGGCCAGGGGAGATACGCAGTATTTT. This chain links TRBV6-5 with TRBJ2-3; 10 bases match TRBD2. The germline CDR1 and CDR2 sequences are MNHEY and SVGAGI. CDR3 length: 16 amino acids. V shed 4 bases and J 5 bases; nucleotides not matched to a gene: 9.

This clone was picked up one time. The chain uses TRBV9 and TRBJ2-7, with D possibly matching TRBD2 (7 bases). CDR1 and CDR2 (germline): SGDLS, YYNGEE. V was shortened by 4 bases and J by 7 bases, with 12 bases between the two germline ends. The CDR3 length is 12 residues. The CDR3 DNA sequence: TGTGCCAGCAGCCCGAGGGGGGGGGAGCAGTACTTC. Translated: CASSPRGGEQYF.

V usage is TRBV13 and J usage is TRBJ2-1; tentative D call: TRBD1 (5 bases). Germline CDR1 PRHDT, CDR2 FYEKMQ (reference sequence). V dropped 3 bases and J dropped 4 bases, with 10 bases sitting between them. CDR3 length equals 14 residues. CDR3 region: CASSFDRSYNEQFF. DNA of the CDR3: TGTGCCAGCAGCTTCGACAGAAGTTACAATGAGCAGTTCTTC.

V gene TRBV11-2 combines with J gene TRBJ1-1; unclear D gene. Trimming pared 4 bases from V and 6 bases from J, leaving 15 bases between. CDR3 length: 14 residues. From germline, CDR1 is SGHAT and CDR2 FQNNGV. The CDR3 sequence: CASSSTTRRAEAFF. The DNA for the CDR3 is TGTGCCAGCAGCTCTACGACCCGGAGGGCTGAAGCTTTCTTT. The variable domain in full, with the rest retrieved from reference TRBV11-2 and TRBJ1-1, is EAGVAQSPRYKIIEKRQSVAFWCNPISGHATLYWYQQILGQGPKLLIQFQNNGVVDDSQLPKDRFSAERLKGVDSTLKIQPAKLEDSAVYLCASSSTTRRAEAFFGQGTRLTVV.

V and J are TRBV2 and TRBJ2-1; TRBD2 agrees at 16 bases. V was pared by 7 bases and J by 5 bases, with 8 bases of the junction left unmatched. The CDR3 extends over 17 amino acids. Germline-derived CDR1 and CDR2 are SNHLY and FYNNEI. CDR3 in DNA: TGTGCCAGCACTCCGGGGACTAGCGGGAGGGAAGACAATGAGCAGTTCTTC. This codes for CASTPGTSGREDNEQFF.

This clone was seen once. The gene calls are TRBV28 and TRBJ2-7, with TRBD2 identical over 8 bases. Unmatched junction bases numbered 4, after V lost 6 bases and J lost 6 bases. This CDR3 has 12 residues. CDR1 is MDHEN, CDR2 SYDVKM, per germline. The CDR3 nucleotides are TGTGCCAGCAGGCGTCGGGGGGGCGAGCAGTACTTC. It translates to CASRRRGGEQYF.

The CDR3 region is CASSVSRGAIETQYF. DNA for the CDR3: TGTGCCAGCAGCGTATCCAGGGGGGCCATAGAGACCCAGTACTTC. The chain is built from TRBV9 and TRBJ2-5, with D perhaps TRBD1 (7 bases). The germline V gene encodes CDR1 SGDLS and CDR2 YYNGEE. Between the trimmed V and J ends, which lost 1 base and 4 bases, there was a span of 14 bases. This CDR3 region has 15 residues.

V usage is TRBV9 and J usage is TRBJ2-3; 10 nucleotides line up with TRBD2. The V gene's germline CDR1 is SGDLS and CDR2 YYNGEE. The V segment lost 3 bases and the J segment 10 bases; nucleotides outside the gene matches: 11. This CDR3 has 15 residues. The CDR3 reads CASSESGGDPLPQYF. CDR3 DNA sequence: TGTGCCAGCAGCGAGAGCGGGGGGGACCCTTTGCCGCAGTATTTT.

The rearrangement links TRBV18 to TRBJ1-4, with 7 positions matching TRBD1. This CDR3 has 17 residues. Germline-derived CDR1 and CDR2 are KGHSH and LQKENI. V was clipped by 0 bases and J by 2 bases; unmatched bases: 6. CDR3 region: CASSPPDRFSTNEKLFF. The CDR3 region has the DNA TGTGCCAGCTCACCACCGGACAGGTTTAGCACTAATGAAAAACTGTTTTTT.

This chain connects TRBV27 to TRBJ2-1, with TRBD2 matching over 12 bases. The J segment lost 7 bases and the V segment lost 5 bases, leaving 12 bases of the junction unmatched. This CDR3 has 17 amino acids. Looked up from germline, CDR1 is MNHEY and CDR2 is SMNVEV (reference sequence). DNA for the CDR3: TGTGCCAGCAGTCTCCGTCTAACTAGCGGGGGGTTAAATGAGCAGTTCTTC. It codes for CASSLRLTSGGLNEQFF.